These 14 T cell receptor beta chains originate from one sample sequenced in a study of blood T cell repertoires in COVID-19. TCRdb's copy holds only in-frame clones and misses some; the assay was immunoSEQ multiplex PCR. The table lists 310,000 or so clones, roughly 89% of them singletons. Sequenced input: PBMCs or T cells enriched from blood (not recorded which). The receptors originated from a woman aged 18-29 years who had recovered from COVID-19.

The genes are TRBV5-1 and TRBJ2-7; 10 bases match TRBD1. Germline V gives CDR1 SGHRS, CDR2 YFSETQ. Trimming at V came to 4 bases and at J to 6 bases, leaving 13 bases not matched to a gene. The CDR3 has 16 amino acids. For the CDR3, the DNA is TGCGCCAGCAGCATCATATGGGACAGGGGAGGGGGCGAGCAGTACTTC. As protein: CASSIIWDRGGGEQYF.

The gene calls are TRBV9 and TRBJ2-2; 9 bases map to TRBD1. Trimming cost V 1 base and J 0 bases; bases outside gene matches: 4. CDR3 length: 17 residues. In germline, CDR1 is SGDLS, CDR2 YYNGEE. The CDR3 DNA reads as TGTGCCAGCAGCGTACCGAGACAGGGGGCGAACACCGGGGAGCTGTTTTTT. Amino acid sequence: CASSVPRQGANTGELFF.

In DNA form, the CDR3 reads TGTGCCAGCAGTTTAGGGACTAGAGGATATTCGGCGCAGTTCTTC. Amino acids: CASSLGTRGYSAQFF. This chain links TRBV2 with TRBJ2-1, with 8 bases aligning to TRBD2. Germline V gives CDR1 SNHLY, CDR2 FYNNEI. V shed 5 bases and J 12 bases; nucleotides not matched to a gene: 15. The CDR3 has 15 residues.

The chain couples TRBV7-2 to TRBJ2-7; tentative D call: TRBD2 (5 bases). The CDR3 length is 14 residues. V lost 6 bases, J lost 2 bases, and 14 bases lay in between. Germline CDR1 and CDR2: SGHTA and FQGNSA. CDR3 sequence (DNA): TGTGCCAGCAGTCCTCAACTAGAGACCTACGAGCAGTACTTC. It is translated as CASSPQLETYEQYF.

The chain links TRBV7-9 to TRBJ1-2, with unresolved D. The CDR3 has 14 amino acids. The germline gives CDR1 SEHNR, CDR2 FQNEAQ (reference sequence). Trimming removed 0 bases from V and 1 base from J, with 6 bases in between. CDR3 region: CASSLAVSNYGYTF. CDR3 bases: TGTGCCAGCAGCTTAGCGGTCAGTAACTATGGCTACACCTTC.

The CDR3 bases are TGTGCCAGCAGCTTACTGGGTAGCGGGGGGGCCTATGAGCAGTTCTTC. It is translated as CASSLLGSGGAYEQFF. The rearrangement joins TRBV7-9 to TRBJ2-1, with 11 positions matching TRBD2. Looked up from germline, CDR1 is SEHNR and CDR2 is FQNEAQ (reference sequence). The CDR3 is 16 amino acids. The trim removed 2 bases at V and 8 bases at J, leaving 8 bases unmatched.

The DNA for the CDR3 is TGTGCCAGCAGTTACCAACAGGTCTACACTGAAGCTTTCTTT. Its protein is CASSYQQVYTEAFF. V usage is TRBV6-5 and J usage is TRBJ1-1; the D gene is possibly TRBD1 (5 bases). The ends were cut back, 2 bases at V and 3 bases at J, with 10 bases in the middle. Germline V CDR1 and CDR2: MNHEY, SVGAGI. The CDR3 runs 14 residues.

The CDR3 is CASSIDWATQGDTEAFF. The CDR3 DNA is TGTGCCAGTAGTATAGATTGGGCGACTCAAGGGGACACTGAAGCTTTCTTT. The chain has TRBV19 and TRBJ1-1; perhaps TRBD1 as D (5 bases). The CDR3 runs 17 residues. CDR1 is LNHDA, CDR2 SQIVND, per germline (reference sequence). V lost 0 bases, J lost 3 bases, and 17 bases lay in between. Using reference TRBV19 and TRBJ1-1 for the parts outside the CDR3, the full variable domain is DGGITQSPKYLFRKEGQNVTLSCEQNLNHDAMYWYRQDPGQGLRLIYYSQIVNDFQKGDIAEGYSVSREKKESFPLTVTSAQKNPTAFYLCASSIDWATQGDTEAFFGQGTRLTVV.

This chain links TRBV7-2 with TRBJ2-7, with TRBD2 matching over 12 bases. V lost 1 base, J lost 11 bases, and 3 bases stayed unmatched. This CDR3 is built from 13 residues. From germline, CDR1 is SGHTA and CDR2 FQGNSA. The CDR3 DNA sequence: TGTGCCAGCAGCTTAGATGCTAGCGGGGGGGAGTACTTC. Translating it yields CASSLDASGGEYF.

This sequence joins TRBV5-5 and TRBJ1-2; D perhaps matches TRBD1 (6 bases). V lost 4 bases and J 8 bases, leaving 15 bases between the germline ends. Germline V gene lookup returns CDR1 SGHKS and CDR2 YYEKEE (reference sequence). The CDR3 covers 13 residues. CDR3 nucleotide sequence: TGTGCCAGCAGCCAGACAGGTTTCGAGGGCTACACCTTC. Its protein is CASSQTGFEGYTF.

As for this clone: Other DNA sequences in the same sample also yield this CDR3. The V and J genes are TRBV7-2 and TRBJ1-1, with 7 nucleotides matching TRBD1. Germline CDR1 and CDR2: SGHTA and FQGNSA. The CDR3 is 13 amino acids. V gave up 5 bases and J gave up 1 base; unmatched junction bases: 1. Here the CDR3 DNA reads TGTGCCAGCAGCCGACAGGGGAACACTGAAGCTTTCTTT. It is translated as CASSRQGNTEAFF.

The chain joins TRBV14 to TRBJ2-3; 11 bases are shared with TRBD2. The V gene's germline CDR1 is SGHDN and CDR2 FVKESK. CDR3 length: 17 amino acids. V trimming: 6 bases; J trimming: 2 bases; junction bases outside the gene matches: 10. CDR3 nucleotide sequence: TGTGCCAGCAGGCGTACTAGCGGGGGCCTCTTCACAGATACGCAGTATTTT. Translating it yields CASRRTSGGLFTDTQYF.

This clone was counted once. The chain joins TRBV6-1 to TRBJ2-1; 8 nucleotides align to TRBD2. Per germline, CDR1 MNHNS and CDR2 SASEGT. The CDR3 totals 17 residues. Unmatched junction bases numbered 6, after V lost 1 base and J lost 1 base. DNA of the CDR3: TGTGCCAGCAGTGAAGGGTCGGGGGGGAAATCCTACAATGAGCAGTTCTTC. It is translated as CASSEGSGGKSYNEQFF.

The chain recombines TRBV2 with TRBJ1-3; 7 bases line up with TRBD1. Germline-derived CDR1 and CDR2 are SNHLY and FYNNEI. The CDR3 consists of 17 residues. Trimming cost V 6 bases and J 0 bases; bases outside gene matches: 11. CDR3 bases: TGTGCCAGCAGCCGAACCGGGACAGCTTACTCTGGAAACACCATATATTTT. Its protein product is CASSRTGTAYSGNTIYF.